This T cell receptor (beta chain) was profiled in a study of blood T cell repertoires in COVID-19. The overall study: Samples taken during acute and convalescent COVID-19 were collected in the United States, Italy and Spain. Sample material is recorded as cDNA or gDNA derived from T cells, B-cell-depleted T cells, or PBMCs.

Trimming pared 2 bases from V and 3 bases from J, leaving 12 bases between. The V gene's germline CDR1 is KGHDR and CDR2 SFDVKD. CDR3 size: 15 residues. As originally analysed: Reference gene primer amplification gave nucleated cell count estimates. Assay used: immunoSEQ multiplex PCR; TCRdb lists only in-frame clones, some missing. D and trimming come from the DNA, and the V and J calls and clone size come from that table. The profile shows over 130,000 clones, roughly 80% of them singletons. Source material: PBMCs or T cells enriched from blood (not recorded which). This receptor was obtained from a woman aged 18 to 35 who had been exposed to COVID-19. The chain carries TRBV24-1 and TRBJ2-5, with D perhaps TRBD1 (6 bases). The CDR3 spells CATSDSGAGKETQYF. Written as DNA, the CDR3 is TGTGCCACCAGTGATTCAGGGGCAGGGAAAGAGACCCAGTACTTC.